The rows below give T cell receptor beta chains drawn from one sample of a study of early T cells in non-severe SARS-CoV-2 infection. MiXCR was run by TCRdb on the 5' RACE reads, yielding one entry per CDR3 protein. The repertoire holds 25,000 to 30,000 distinct CDR3 sequences, with 3.5% to 5% as singletons. The sample consisted of whole blood. The source is an adult who was a healthcare worker with PCR-confirmed SARS-CoV-2 infection or an uninfected control (not recorded which). CDR3s include the opening cysteine and the closing phenylalanine or tryptophan. Each record gives: CDR3 length, clone size, D gene, V gene, J gene, CDR3 DNA, CDR3 protein. D genes are given only for firm matches. Part of the rows lack a size; the others show once, few, many or a class for expanded clones.

14	many	NA	TRBV7-9	TRBJ1-1	TGTGCCAGCAGCCCCACAGGGAGGTCCCCCCAAGCTTTCTTT	CASSPTGRSPQAFF
15	many	NA	TRBV12-3/TRBV12-4	TRBJ2-5	TGTGCCAGCAGTTTAACCGGGACGGTGGAAGAGACCCAGTACTTC	CASSLTGTVEETQYF
16	many	NA	TRBV5-1	TRBJ2-1	TGCGCCAGCAGCTTACAGGGAGAACCTTCCTACAATGAGCAGTTCTTC	CASSLQGEPSYNEQFF
14	many	TRBD1	TRBV5-1	TRBJ1-1	TGCGCCAGCAGCTACGGAGACAGGGCCACTGAAGCTTTCTTT	CASSYGDRATEAFF
15	many	TRBD1	TRBV13	TRBJ2-3	TGTGCCAGCAGCTTAGGCCGACAGGGAGCAGATACGCAGTATTTT	CASSLGRQGADTQYF
13	NA	NA	TRBV18	TRBJ2-5	TGTGCCAGCTCACGAAACAGAGGAGAGACCCAGTACTTC	CASSRNRGETQYF
12	many	NA	TRBV28	TRBJ1-5	TGTGCCAGCAGTTTTGGAAACGCCATTGGGAATTTT	CASSFGNAIGNF
14	many	NA	TRBV5-1	TRBJ1-5	TGCGCCAGCAGCTTGGAAGTTGGGCATCAGCCCCAGCATTTT	CASSLEVGHQPQHF
15	many	TRBD1	TRBV6-2/TRBV6-3	TRBJ1-6	TGTGCCAGCAGGATCCGGGACAGGGGTAATTCACCCCTCCACTTT	CASRIRDRGNSPLHF
16	many	TRBD2	TRBV20-1	TRBJ2-5	TGCAGTGCTCTTGAAACTCTAGCGGGGGATCAAGAGACCCAGTACTTC	CSALETLAGDQETQYF
13	many	NA	TRBV10-2	TRBJ1-1	TGCGCCAGCAGGGAGGTTGTGGGCACTGAAGCTTTCTTT	CASREVVGTEAFF
15	many	NA	TRBV9	TRBJ2-3	TGTGCCAGCAGCGGAGAGCGACAGAACACAGATACGCAGTATTTT	CASSGERQNTDTQYF
13	medium-sized	NA	TRBV10-2	TRBJ2-3	TGCGCCAGCAGGAGGGAACTCACAGATACGCAGTATTTT	CASRRELTDTQYF
16	NA	TRBD2	TRBV9	TRBJ2-3	TGTGCCAGCAGCTCCCTTGGCGGGGGGCCCACAGATACGCAGTATTTT	CASSSLGGGPTDTQYF
13	many	NA	TRBV6-2/TRBV6-3	TRBJ1-2	TGTGCCAGCAGTACGCCGGGACAAGCCGTCTACACCTTC	CASSTPGQAVYTF
17	many	TRBD2	TRBV11-3	TRBJ2-1	TGTGCCAGCAGCTTAGTCACGACTAGCGGGATATACAATGAGCAGTTCTTC	CASSLVTTSGIYNEQFF
16	many	NA	TRBV12-3/TRBV12-4	TRBJ2-1	TGTGCCAGCAGTCCCGATGTACTCCGCTCCTACAATGAGCAGTTCTTC	CASSPDVLRSYNEQFF
15	many	TRBD1	TRBV4-3	TRBJ1-4	TGCGCCAGCAGCCGGGGGACAGGGGAGGGCGAAAAACTGTTTTTT	CASSRGTGEGEKLFF
12	NA	NA	TRBV12-3/TRBV12-4	TRBJ2-7	TGTGCCAGCAGTTTGTTTGGGTACGAGCAGTACTTC	CASSLFGYEQYF
19	many	TRBD2	TRBV6-1	TRBJ2-3	TGTGCCAGCAGTGCCACGGGACTAGCGGGAATCGTTAGACCAGATACGCAGTATTTT	CASSATGLAGIVRPDTQYF
15	many	NA	TRBV28	TRBJ2-3	TGTGCCAGCAGCGGAGGGGGTGTAGGCACAGATACGCAGTATTTT	CASSGGGVGTDTQYF
15	many	TRBD2	TRBV6-2/TRBV6-3	TRBJ2-1	TGTGCCAGCAGTTCCAGAGGACTAGCGTACAATGAGCAGTTCTTC	CASSSRGLAYNEQFF
14	many	NA	TRBV5-4	TRBJ1-1	TGTGCCAGCAGCTTGGGACAGTTTGGTACTGAAGCTTTCTTT	CASSLGQFGTEAFF
14	many	NA	TRBV20-1	TRBJ1-2	TGCAGTGCTAGAACGGCAAGGGATAACTATGGCTACACCTTC	CSARTARDNYGYTF
11	NA	NA	TRBV29-1	TRBJ2-3	TGCAGCGCCCGAAGCACAGATACGCAGTATTTT	CSARSTDTQYF
15	NA	NA	TRBV12-3/TRBV12-4	TRBJ2-1	TGTGCCAGCAGTCATGACTCCCAAAATCGGAATGAGCAGTTCTTC	CASSHDSQNRNEQFF
14	many	TRBD2	TRBV10-1	TRBJ2-3	TGCGCCAGCAGTGGTGGACTAGCGACAGATACGCAGTATTTT	CASSGGLATDTQYF
12	NA	NA	TRBV12-3/TRBV12-4	TRBJ1-3	TGTGCCAGCAGTCAACAGGGAAACACCATATATTTT	CASSQQGNTIYF
15	many	NA	TRBV10-3	TRBJ1-1	TGTGCCATCACCGAGGCGGCAAATGAGAACACTGAAGCTTTCTTT	CAITEAANENTEAFF
13	many	TRBD1	TRBV19	TRBJ2-7	TGTGCCAGTAGTTCAGGGACAGCCTACGAGCAGTACTTC	CASSSGTAYEQYF
15	many	NA	TRBV9	TRBJ2-7	TGTGCCAGCAGCGTAGCGTCTAGCCGATCATACGAGCAGTACTTC	CASSVASSRSYEQYF
17	many	TRBD2	TRBV20-1	TRBJ2-3	TGCAGTGCTAGCACTAGCGGGGGCGGTGCTAGCACAGATACGCAGTATTTT	CSASTSGGGASTDTQYF
15	NA	TRBD1	TRBV7-7	TRBJ2-7	TGTGCCAGCAGCTTAGGACAGGGGGCTGCTTACGAGCAGTACTTC	CASSLGQGAAYEQYF
13	NA	TRBD1	TRBV5-5	TRBJ1-1	TGTGCCAGCAGCTTGGGCGGACAGGGCGCAGCTTTCTTT	CASSLGGQGAAFF
14	many	NA	TRBV5-5	TRBJ1-6	TGTGCCAGCAGCTTCGAACAGACATATTCACCCCTCCACTTT	CASSFEQTYSPLHF
13	NA	NA	TRBV20-1	TRBJ2-7	TGCAGTGCTGGACCGCTGAGCTCCTACGAGCAGTACTTC	CSAGPLSSYEQYF
17	many	TRBD2	TRBV7-2	TRBJ2-3	TGTGCCAGCAGCTTAGCAGCTAGCGGGGGCTTCACAGATACGCAGTATTTT	CASSLAASGGFTDTQYF
14	many	NA	TRBV20-1	TRBJ2-1	TGCAGTGCTGGACCCTCGGGACCCTACAATGAGCAGTTCTTC	CSAGPSGPYNEQFF
11	many	NA	TRBV28	TRBJ2-5	TGTGCCAGCAGGAGAGCGGGGACCCAGTACTTC	CASRRAGTQYF
12	many	NA	TRBV6-6	TRBJ1-1	TGTGCCAGCAGTTTCGGGTTTACTGAAGCTTTCTTT	CASSFGFTEAFF
15	many	NA	TRBV5-1	TRBJ2-2	TGCGCCAGCAGCTGGACATCTCCATGGGGCGGGGAGCTGTTTTTT	CASSWTSPWGGELFF
13	NA	NA	TRBV7-8	TRBJ2-3	TGTGCCAGCAGCCTAAACCCCACAGATACGCAGTATTTT	CASSLNPTDTQYF
17	many	TRBD1	TRBV6-1	TRBJ2-5	TGTGCCAGCAGTGAAAAGCGGGCAGGGGGCTGGCAAGAGACCCAGTACTTC	CASSEKRAGGWQETQYF
17	many	NA	TRBV9	TRBJ2-5	TGTGCCAGCAGCACTACCCCCCAGACAGCAATGGGAGAGACCCAGTACTTC	CASSTTPQTAMGETQYF
15	many	TRBD1	TRBV7-2	TRBJ1-4	TGTGCCAGCAGCACGGAGACAGGGAAGCGCGAAAAACTGTTTTTT	CASSTETGKREKLFF
13	many	NA	TRBV10-1	TRBJ2-1	TGCGCCAGCAGTAACGGGGTCGTCAATGAGCAGTTCTTC	CASSNGVVNEQFF
16	many	TRBD2	TRBV11-2	TRBJ2-3	TGTGCCAGCAGCCCCCTAGCGGGGGGCATCACAGATACGCAGTATTTT	CASSPLAGGITDTQYF
13	NA	NA	TRBV27	TRBJ2-7	TGTGCCAGCAGTTTATCGACAGAATACGAGCAGTACTTC	CASSLSTEYEQYF
14	many	TRBD1	TRBV29-1	TRBJ1-2	TGCAGCGTGCGAGACAGGGGGGACTATCTTGGCTACACCTTC	CSVRDRGDYLGYTF
16	many	TRBD2	TRBV14	TRBJ2-1	TGTGCCAGCAGCCAAGGAAGCGGGGGGGGCTACAATGAGCAGTTCTTC	CASSQGSGGGYNEQFF
12	many	NA	TRBV7-9	TRBJ2-7	TGTGCCAGCAGTCCCGACACCTACGAGCAGTACTTC	CASSPDTYEQYF
15	many	TRBD1	TRBV6-5	TRBJ2-4	TGTGCCAGCAGTACCAGGGGGACCGGGACCAACATTCAGTACTTC	CASSTRGTGTNIQYF
14	many	NA	TRBV11-2	TRBJ2-3	TGTGCCAGCAGACGTAACAGTCCCTCAGATACGCAGTATTTT	CASRRNSPSDTQYF
15	many	NA	TRBV12-3/TRBV12-4	TRBJ2-7	TGTGCCAGCAGGCCCGACAGGGAGGGCTCCTACGAGCAGTACTTC	CASRPDREGSYEQYF